What follows are 3 T cell receptor beta chains derived from one specimen sequenced in a study of metastatic and nonmetastatic thyroid tumors. TCRdb re-called clones from the PCR reads using MiXCR. The sample records some 15,000 clones, 9.5% to 15% being singletons. None of the patients had undergone any treatment ahead of thyroid surgery. Sequencing was done on a sample of blood. Receptors originate from a female donor with papillary thyroid cancer or a benign thyroid nodule (not recorded which). Some clones in this sample may be carry-over from other donors' samples.

V usage is TRBV5-2 and J usage is TRBJ2-3; the D call TRBD1 from the table was never checked on the DNA. TRBV5-2 is a listed pseudogene. The length of the CDR3 is 15 residues. CDR3: CAISTPGQSPDTQYF. As DNA, the CDR3 is TGTGCCATCAGCACCCCGGGACAGAGCCCAGATACGCAGTATTTT.

The V call is TRBV28, the J call TRBJ2-2; 9 nucleotides agree with TRBD2. The V gene end was trimmed by 0 bases and the J gene end by 2 bases; junction bases not matched to a gene: 13. Germline V CDR1 and CDR2: MDHEN, SYDVKM. This CDR3 contains 20 residues. The CDR3 is CASSLWLSEMTSGNTGELFF. Here the CDR3 DNA reads TGTGCCAGCAGTTTATGGCTCTCGGAAATGACTAGCGGAAACACCGGGGAGCTGTTTTTT.

By proportion, this clone is medium-sized. V and J are TRBV20-1 and TRBJ2-7; 9 bases line up with TRBD2. Germline V gene lookup returns CDR1 DFQATT and CDR2 SNEGSKA (reference sequence). J lost 0 bases, V lost 0 bases, and 9 bases had no gene match. The CDR3 contains 17 residues. CDR3 loop: CSAREGLAGLFSYEQYF. The CDR3 DNA follows: TGCAGTGCTAGAGAAGGGCTAGCGGGACTCTTCTCCTACGAGCAGTACTTC.